The entry below gives a single T cell receptor (beta chain) sequence along with its context. What this receptor recognizes is not known. Per-base quality was not reported, and no clone a single base away is much larger than it. The data derive from a study of blood T cell repertoires in COVID-19 (dated by TCRdb to the early 2020s). With respect to the entire study: Collaborator samples came from the United States, Italy and Spain and covered acute and convalescent phases of COVID-19. The material from the prospective study consisted of cDNA or gDNA derived from T cells, B-cell-depleted T cells, or PBMCs. Sample metadata almost always included a de-identified subject ID, COVID-19 status, age in years and sex. The repertoires were released in a freely available public database meant as a resource for research on the immune response to SARS-CoV-2. Where available, HLA class I and class II types were obtained from metadata supplied by the sample provider rather than from assay-based typing. The samples were drawn from the first 160 participants of the ongoing ImmuneRACE study and from over 950 subjects provided by 6 global collaborators. Deeply sampled blood TCRbeta repertoires from subjects exposed to, actively infected with, or recovered from COVID-19 were included in the dataset.

Whole blood was collected in K2EDTA tubes by collaborating institutions according to the institutions' own protocols. Collaborator samples were shipped for TCRbeta analysis as frozen whole blood, isolated PBMCs, or DNA extracted from either sample type. From the germline V gene, CDR1 is MNHEY and CDR2 is SVGAGI. V drops 2 bases and J drops 0 bases, leaving 13 bases in between. The CDR3 runs 16 amino acids, cysteine and phenylalanine included. CDR3 DNA only is kept here, 48 bases in frame from base 1. TCRbeta CDR3 regions were amplified from genomic DNA by means of the immunoSEQ Assay, a bias-controlled multiplex PCR. Per the authors' processing: Nucleated cell counts per sample were estimated from amplification of reference gene primers within the assay. To quantify the absolute abundance of each unique TCRbeta CDR3 rearrangement, sequence reads were collapsed and filtered. For each sample, productive Simpson clonality was calculated as the square root of Simpson's diversity index across productive rearrangements. This immuneACCESS table, as held by TCRdb, lists in-frame sequences with V and J called but not all clones. Of the missing ones, under half trace to an unresolved V gene in checked studies; the others have no known cause. The DNA gave D and trimming, while V, J and clone size come from that table. The sample table holds about 190,000 clones, of which about 83% were seen once. The ten largest clones add up to approximately 5.1% of the sample.

General study outcomes and caveats: Clinical and demographic metadata were provided uncurated, with the amount varying by source and participant.

This clonotype was obtained from an older woman with active or convalescent COVID-19. This sequence uses TRBV6-5 and TRBJ1-2; no confident D gene assignment can be made. Sequencing was performed on peripheral blood. Read as DNA, the sequence is TGTGCCAGCAGTTACGCCGGAGGAGAAGCTAACTATGGCTACACCTTC. Its protein reads: CASSYAGGEANYGYTF.